This T cell receptor (beta chain) appears in the sequencing data of a study of cytomegalovirus exposure and HLA in healthy donors. Donors in the study were healthy people who gave bone marrow. 60 Vbeta and 13 Jbeta primers were used in PCR. TCRdb keeps only in-frame clones here, not all; method: immunoSEQ multiplex PCR. The profile covers 160,000 or so clones, with roughly 76% appearing a single time and 13% taken by the ten largest. This CDR3 spans 16 amino acids. The ends were cut back, 7 bases at V and 0 bases at J, with 18 bases in the middle. CDR1 and CDR2 (germline): LNHDA, SQIVND (reference sequence). About this clone: Its antigen is not identified.

Study-level points and caveats: Within the data, a cluster of highly shared sequence variants was likely a sequencing artifact. Roughly even sequencing depth across donors was the assumption behind the presence/absence analyses. Productive status was seen about 87% or about 30% of the time for most TCR beta V segments in an earlier analysis.

This clonotype was sampled from a woman aged 50 to 65 in good health and CMV-seronegative. The sequenced sample was PBMCs. V gene TRBV19 combines with J gene TRBJ1-1, with D possibly being TRBD1 (6 bases). The CDR3 coding sequence is TGTGCCAGTAATCTCGGGTCAGGGGACATGAACACTGAAGCTTTCTTT. Translated, it gives CASNLGSGDMNTEAFF.